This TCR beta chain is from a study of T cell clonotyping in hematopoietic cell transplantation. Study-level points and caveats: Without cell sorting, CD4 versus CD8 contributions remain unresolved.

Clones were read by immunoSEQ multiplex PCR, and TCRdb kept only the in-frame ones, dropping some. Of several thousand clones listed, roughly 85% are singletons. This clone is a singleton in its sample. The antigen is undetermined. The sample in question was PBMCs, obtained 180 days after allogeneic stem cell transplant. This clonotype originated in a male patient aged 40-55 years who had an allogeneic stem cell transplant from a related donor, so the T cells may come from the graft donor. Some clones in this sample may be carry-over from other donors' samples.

CDR3 region: CASSGLQRTGAPLHF. Here the CDR3 DNA reads TGTGCCAGCAGTGGACTACAGAGGACGGGCGCACCCCTCCACTTT. The chain combines TRBV6-1 with TRBJ1-6; D not certain. The V end was cut by 4 bases, the J end by 11 bases, with 18 bases between. The CDR3 has 15 amino acids. Germline lookup yields CDR1 MNHNS and CDR2 SASEGT.